These 6 T cell receptor beta chains share one sample of origin, sequenced in a study of shared clonotypes between healthy human individuals. TCRdb keeps only in-frame clones here, not all; method: immunoSEQ multiplex PCR. The sample carries about 2 million clones, approximately 94% recorded once. CD45RO-negative CD8 cells positively selected for CCR7 made up the naive population, which excluded terminally differentiated effector memory CD45RA+ cells. The specimen sequenced was naive CD8+ T cells sorted from blood. Every receptor here comes from a man aged 18 to 35 in good health.

This sequence joins TRBV9 and TRBJ2-1; 9 bases fit TRBD2. The CDR3 totals 15 residues. V gave up 1 base and J gave up 9 bases; unmatched junction bases: 8. Germline V gene lookup returns CDR1 SGDLS and CDR2 YYNGEE. CDR3 DNA: TGTGCCAGCAGCGTATCCGGGACTAGCCACGGTGAGCAGTTCTTC. Translating gives CASSVSGTSHGEQFF.

The rearrangement joins TRBV4-3 to TRBJ2-1, with TRBD2 matching over 9 bases. This CDR3 has 15 amino acids. Germline V lookup: CDR1 LGHNA, CDR2 YSLEER. Losses at the gene ends were 5 bases for V and 4 bases for J; bases not matched to a gene: 6. This CDR3 reads CASSGRLAGYNEQFF. For the CDR3, the DNA is TGCGCCAGCAGCGGACGGCTAGCGGGGTACAATGAGCAGTTCTTC.

The chain joins TRBV11-1 to TRBJ2-2; 10 nucleotides match TRBD1. Germline-derived CDR1 and CDR2 are SGHAT and FQDESV (reference sequence). Trimming removed 2 bases from V and 5 bases from J; junction bases left unmatched: 8. This CDR3 is built from 17 residues. CDR3 in amino acids: CASSLSLGDRGTGELFF. The CDR3 coding sequence is TGTGCCAGCAGCTTAAGTCTGGGGGACAGGGGAACCGGGGAGCTGTTTTTT. The whole variable domain, filled in from reference TRBV11-1 and TRBJ2-2, reads EAEVAQSPRYKITEKSQAVAFWCDPISGHATLYWYRQILGQGPELLVQFQDESVVDDSQLPKDRFSAERLKGVDSTLKIQPAELGDSAMYLCASSLSLGDRGTGELFFGEGSRLTVL.

The CDR3 DNA sequence: TGTGCCAGTAGTATGTGGACAGGGGGGACAGGAGACTACGAGCAGTACTTC. Translation gives CASSMWTGGTGDYEQYF. The V call is TRBV19, the J call TRBJ2-7; 10 bases line up with TRBD1. This CDR3 contains 17 residues. Germline V gene sequence: CDR1 LNHDA, CDR2 SQIVND (reference sequence). V was pared by 3 bases and J by 3 bases, with 11 bases of the junction left unmatched.

The gene calls are TRBV15 and TRBJ1-2; the D gene is possibly TRBD1 (5 bases). CDR1 is LNHNV, CDR2 YYDKDF, per germline (reference sequence). The V end lost 0 bases, the J end lost 0 bases, and 11 bases lay between the germline ends. CDR3 size: 16 residues. CDR3 sequence reads: CATSRDPGGSNYGYTF. In DNA, the CDR3 is TGTGCCACCAGCAGAGATCCTGGGGGATCTAACTATGGCTACACCTTC.

This sequence joins TRBV27 and TRBJ2-7; D gene unclear. Germline lookup yields CDR1 MNHEY and CDR2 SMNVEV (reference sequence). CDR3 length equals 13 residues. Trimming stripped 8 bases from V and 4 bases from J, with 15 bases between. The chain's CDR3 is CASGSGSGYEQYF. CDR3 coding DNA: TGTGCCAGCGGATCTGGGTCCGGGTACGAGCAGTACTTC.